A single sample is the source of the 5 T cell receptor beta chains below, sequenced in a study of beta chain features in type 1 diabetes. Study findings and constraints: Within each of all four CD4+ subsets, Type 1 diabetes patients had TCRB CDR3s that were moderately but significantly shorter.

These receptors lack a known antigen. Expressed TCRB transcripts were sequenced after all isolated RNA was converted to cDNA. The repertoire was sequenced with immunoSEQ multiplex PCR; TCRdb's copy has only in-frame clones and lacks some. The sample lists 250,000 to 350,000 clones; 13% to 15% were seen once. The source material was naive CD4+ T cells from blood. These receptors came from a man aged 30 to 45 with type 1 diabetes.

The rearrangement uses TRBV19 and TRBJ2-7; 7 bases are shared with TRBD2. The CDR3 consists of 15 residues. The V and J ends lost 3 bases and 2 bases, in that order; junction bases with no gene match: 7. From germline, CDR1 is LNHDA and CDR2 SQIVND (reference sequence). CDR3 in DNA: TGTGCCAGTAGTATCGGTGGCAGCGGGACCTACGAGCAGTACTTC. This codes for CASSIGGSGTYEQYF.

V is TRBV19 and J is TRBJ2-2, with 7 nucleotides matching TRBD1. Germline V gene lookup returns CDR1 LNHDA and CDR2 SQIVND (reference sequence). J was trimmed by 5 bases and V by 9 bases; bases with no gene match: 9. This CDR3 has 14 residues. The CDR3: CASRATGVTGELFF. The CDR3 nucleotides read TGTGCCAGCCGGGCAACAGGGGTGACCGGGGAGCTGTTTTTT.

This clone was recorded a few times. The CDR3 nucleotides are TGTGCCAGCAGCCAAGTAAACACTGAAGCTTTCTTT. It codes for CASSQVNTEAFF. This rearrangement joins TRBV4-2 to TRBJ1-1; D remains ambiguous. The CDR3 length is 12 residues. From germline, CDR1 is LGHNA and CDR2 YNFKEQ. The V and J ends lost 1 base and 2 bases respectively, with 2 bases between them.

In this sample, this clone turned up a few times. The CDR3: CASSGSGNQETQYF. CDR3 DNA: TGTGCCAGCAGCGGCAGCGGGAACCAAGAGACCCAGTACTTC. V and J are TRBV9 and TRBJ2-5; 7 nucleotides line up with TRBD2. After removal of 3 bases from V and 0 bases from J, the junction contained 2 bases not matched to a gene. The CDR3 length is 14 residues. CDR1 is SGDLS, CDR2 YYNGEE, per germline.

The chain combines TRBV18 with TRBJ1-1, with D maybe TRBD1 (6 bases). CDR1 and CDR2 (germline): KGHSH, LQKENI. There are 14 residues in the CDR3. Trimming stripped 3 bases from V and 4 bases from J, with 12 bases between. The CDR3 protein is CASSPIAGVTEAFF. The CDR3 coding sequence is TGTGCCAGCTCACCGATTGCAGGGGTCACTGAAGCTTTCTTT.